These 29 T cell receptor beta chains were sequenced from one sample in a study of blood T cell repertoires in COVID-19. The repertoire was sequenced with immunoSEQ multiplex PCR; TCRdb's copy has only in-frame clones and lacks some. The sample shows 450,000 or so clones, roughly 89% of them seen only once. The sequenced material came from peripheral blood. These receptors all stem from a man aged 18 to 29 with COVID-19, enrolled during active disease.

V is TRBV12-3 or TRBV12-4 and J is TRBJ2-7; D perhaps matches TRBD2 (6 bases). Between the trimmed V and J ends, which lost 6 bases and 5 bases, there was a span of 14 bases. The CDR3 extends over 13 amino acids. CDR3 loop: CASSLGEEDEQYF. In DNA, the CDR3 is TGTGCCAGCAGCCTAGGGGAGGAAGACGAGCAGTACTTC.

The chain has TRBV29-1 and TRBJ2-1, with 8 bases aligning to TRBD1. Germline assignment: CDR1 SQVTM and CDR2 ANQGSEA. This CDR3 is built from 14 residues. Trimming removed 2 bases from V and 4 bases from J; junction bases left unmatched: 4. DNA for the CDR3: TGCAGCGTTGAAACAGGGGGAATTTACAATGAGCAGTTCTTC. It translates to CSVETGGIYNEQFF.

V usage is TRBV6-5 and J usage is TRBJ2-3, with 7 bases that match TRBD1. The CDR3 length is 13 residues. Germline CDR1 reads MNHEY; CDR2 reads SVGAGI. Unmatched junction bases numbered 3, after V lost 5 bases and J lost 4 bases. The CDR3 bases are TGTGCCAGCAGTCAGGGGGTAGCAGATACGCAGTATTTT. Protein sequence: CASSQGVADTQYF.

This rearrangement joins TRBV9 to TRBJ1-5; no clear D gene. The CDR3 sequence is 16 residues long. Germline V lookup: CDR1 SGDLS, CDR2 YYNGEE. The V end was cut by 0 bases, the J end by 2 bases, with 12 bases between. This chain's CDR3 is CASSVALGRRNQPQHF. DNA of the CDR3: TGTGCCAGCAGCGTAGCTTTGGGGAGGCGCAATCAGCCCCAGCATTTT.

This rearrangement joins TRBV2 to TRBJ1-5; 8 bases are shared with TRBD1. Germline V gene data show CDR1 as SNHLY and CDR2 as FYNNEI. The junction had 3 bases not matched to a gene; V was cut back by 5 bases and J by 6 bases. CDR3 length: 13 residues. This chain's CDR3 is CASSTTGGQPQHF. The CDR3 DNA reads TGTGCCAGCAGTACTACAGGGGGTCAGCCCCAGCATTTT. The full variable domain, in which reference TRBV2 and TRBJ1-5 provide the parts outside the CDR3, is EPEVTQTPSHQVTQMGQEVILRCVPISNHLYFYWYRQILGQKVEFLVSFYNNEISEKSEIFDDQFSVERPDGSNFTLKIRSTKLEDSAMYFCASSTTGGQPQHFGDGTRLSIL.

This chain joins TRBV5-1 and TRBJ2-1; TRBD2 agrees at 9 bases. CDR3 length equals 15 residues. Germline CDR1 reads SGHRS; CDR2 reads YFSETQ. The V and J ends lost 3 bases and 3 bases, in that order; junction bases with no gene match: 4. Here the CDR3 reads CASSSRGGLYNEQFF. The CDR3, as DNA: TGCGCCAGCAGCTCGCGGGGGGGCCTCTACAATGAGCAGTTCTTC.

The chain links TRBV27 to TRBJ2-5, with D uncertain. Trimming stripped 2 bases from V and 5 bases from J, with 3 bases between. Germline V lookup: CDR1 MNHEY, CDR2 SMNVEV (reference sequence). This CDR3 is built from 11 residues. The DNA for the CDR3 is TGTGCCAGCAGTTTAGGCGAGACCCAGTACTTC. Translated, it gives CASSLGETQYF.

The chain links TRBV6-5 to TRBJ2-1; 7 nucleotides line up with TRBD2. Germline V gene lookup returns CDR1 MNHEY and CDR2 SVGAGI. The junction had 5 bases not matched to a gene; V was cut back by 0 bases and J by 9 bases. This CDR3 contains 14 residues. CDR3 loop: CASSYSLTSSEQFF. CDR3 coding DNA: TGTGCCAGCAGTTACTCACTGACTAGCAGTGAGCAGTTCTTC.

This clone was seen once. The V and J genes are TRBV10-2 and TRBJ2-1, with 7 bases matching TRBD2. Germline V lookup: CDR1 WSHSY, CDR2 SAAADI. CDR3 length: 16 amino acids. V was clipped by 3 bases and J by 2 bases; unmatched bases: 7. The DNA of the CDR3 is TGCGCCAGCAGTGACAGGTCTAGCGGCGCCTACAATGAGCAGTTCTTC. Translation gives CASSDRSSGAYNEQFF.

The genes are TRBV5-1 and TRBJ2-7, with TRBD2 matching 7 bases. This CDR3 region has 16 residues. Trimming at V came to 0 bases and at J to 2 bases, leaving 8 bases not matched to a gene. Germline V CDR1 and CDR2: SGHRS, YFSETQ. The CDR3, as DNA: TGCGCCAGCAGCTTGGGCCCCAGCGGGGATACCTACGAGCAGTACTTC. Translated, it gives CASSLGPSGDTYEQYF.

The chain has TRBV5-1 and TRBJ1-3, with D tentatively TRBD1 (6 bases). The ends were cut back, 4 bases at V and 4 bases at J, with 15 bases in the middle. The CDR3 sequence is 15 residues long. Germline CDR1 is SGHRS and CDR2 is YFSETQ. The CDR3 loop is CASSLRGSAGNTIYF. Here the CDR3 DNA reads TGCGCCAGCAGCCTGAGGGGGTCAGCAGGAAACACCATATATTTT.

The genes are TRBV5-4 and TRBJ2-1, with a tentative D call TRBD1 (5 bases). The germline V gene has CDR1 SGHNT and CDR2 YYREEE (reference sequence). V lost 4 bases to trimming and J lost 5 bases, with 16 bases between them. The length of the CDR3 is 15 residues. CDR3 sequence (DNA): TGTGCCAGCAGCCTCACCGCGTCCAGGGACAATGAGCAGTTCTTC. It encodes CASSLTASRDNEQFF.

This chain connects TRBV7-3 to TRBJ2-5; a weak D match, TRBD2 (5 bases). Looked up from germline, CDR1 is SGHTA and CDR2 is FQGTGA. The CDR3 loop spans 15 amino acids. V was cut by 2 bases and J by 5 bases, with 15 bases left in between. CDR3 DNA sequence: TGTGCCAGCAGCTTAGCGGGTGGGTCCCGGGAGACCCAGTACTTC. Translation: CASSLAGGSRETQYF.

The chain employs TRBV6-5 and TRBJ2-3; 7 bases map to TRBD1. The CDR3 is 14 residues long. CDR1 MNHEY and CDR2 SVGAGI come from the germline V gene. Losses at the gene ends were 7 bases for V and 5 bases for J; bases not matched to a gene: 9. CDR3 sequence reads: CASNSQGTGDTQYF. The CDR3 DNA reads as TGTGCCAGCAATTCACAGGGGACGGGAGATACGCAGTATTTT.

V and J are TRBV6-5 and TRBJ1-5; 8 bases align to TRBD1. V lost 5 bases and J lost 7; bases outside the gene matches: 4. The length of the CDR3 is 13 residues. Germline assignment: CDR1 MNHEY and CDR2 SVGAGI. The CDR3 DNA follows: TGTGCCAGCAGTCCGTGGGACAGGCAGCCCCAGCATTTT. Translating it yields CASSPWDRQPQHF.

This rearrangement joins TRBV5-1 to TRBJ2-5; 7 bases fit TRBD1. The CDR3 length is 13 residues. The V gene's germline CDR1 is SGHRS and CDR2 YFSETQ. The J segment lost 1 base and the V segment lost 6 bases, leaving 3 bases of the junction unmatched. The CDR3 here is CASNRDSQETQYF. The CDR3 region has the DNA TGCGCCAGCAACCGGGACAGCCAAGAGACCCAGTACTTC.

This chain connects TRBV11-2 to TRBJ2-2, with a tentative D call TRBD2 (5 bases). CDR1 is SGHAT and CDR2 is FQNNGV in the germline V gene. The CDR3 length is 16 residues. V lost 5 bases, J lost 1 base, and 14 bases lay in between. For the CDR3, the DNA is TGTGCCAGCAGCCTCGTGACGACTAAGAACACCGGGGAGCTGTTTTTT. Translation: CASSLVTTKNTGELFF.

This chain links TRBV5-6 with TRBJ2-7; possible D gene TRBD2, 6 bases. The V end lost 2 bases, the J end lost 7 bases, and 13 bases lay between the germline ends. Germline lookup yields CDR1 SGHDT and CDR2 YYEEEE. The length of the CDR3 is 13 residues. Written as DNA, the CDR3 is TGTGCCAGCAGCTTACCCATCGGAGGGGAGCAGTACTTC. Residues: CASSLPIGGEQYF.

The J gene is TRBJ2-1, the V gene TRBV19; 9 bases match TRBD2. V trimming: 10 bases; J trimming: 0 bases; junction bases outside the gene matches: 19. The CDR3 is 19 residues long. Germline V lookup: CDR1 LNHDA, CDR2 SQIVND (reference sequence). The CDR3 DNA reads TGTGCCACTAGACCCGGACTAGCGAGTCGATCGAGCTCCTACAATGAGCAGTTCTTC. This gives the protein CATRPGLASRSSSYNEQFF.

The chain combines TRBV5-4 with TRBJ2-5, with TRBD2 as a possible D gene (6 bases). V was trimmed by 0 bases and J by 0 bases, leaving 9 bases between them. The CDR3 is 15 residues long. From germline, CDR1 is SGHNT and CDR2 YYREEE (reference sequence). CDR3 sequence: CASSLEAGYQETQYF. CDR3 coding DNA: TGTGCCAGCAGCTTGGAGGCGGGGTACCAAGAGACCCAGTACTTC.

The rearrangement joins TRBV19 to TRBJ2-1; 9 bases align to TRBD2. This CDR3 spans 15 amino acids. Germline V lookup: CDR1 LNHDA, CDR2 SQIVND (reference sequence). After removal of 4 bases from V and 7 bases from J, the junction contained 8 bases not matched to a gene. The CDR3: CASSTSWTSENEQFF. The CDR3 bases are TGTGCCAGTAGTACCTCCTGGACTAGCGAAAATGAGCAGTTCTTC.

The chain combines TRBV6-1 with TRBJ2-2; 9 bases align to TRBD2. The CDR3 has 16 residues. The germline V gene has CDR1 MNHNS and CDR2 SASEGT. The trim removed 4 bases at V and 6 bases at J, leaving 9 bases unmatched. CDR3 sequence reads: CASSVLAGRLPGELFF. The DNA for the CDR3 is TGTGCCAGCAGTGTCCTAGCGGGAAGGTTACCCGGGGAGCTGTTTTTT.

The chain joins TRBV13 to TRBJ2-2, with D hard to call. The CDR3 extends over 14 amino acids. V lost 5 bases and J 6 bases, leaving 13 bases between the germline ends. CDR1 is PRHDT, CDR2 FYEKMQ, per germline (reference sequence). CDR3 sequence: CASSPTLSAGELFF. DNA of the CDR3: TGTGCCAGCAGCCCGACCCTAAGCGCCGGGGAGCTGTTTTTT.

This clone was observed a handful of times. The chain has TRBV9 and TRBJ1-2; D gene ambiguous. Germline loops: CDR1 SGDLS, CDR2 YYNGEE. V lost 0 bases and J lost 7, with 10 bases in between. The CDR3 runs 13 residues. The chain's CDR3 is CASSVGSSVGYTF. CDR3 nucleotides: TGTGCCAGCAGCGTAGGGAGTTCTGTTGGCTACACCTTC.

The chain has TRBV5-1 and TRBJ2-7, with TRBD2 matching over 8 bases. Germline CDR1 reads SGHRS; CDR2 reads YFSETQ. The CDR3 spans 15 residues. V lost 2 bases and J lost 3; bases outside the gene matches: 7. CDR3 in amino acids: CASSFGGAGDYEQYF. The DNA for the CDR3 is TGCGCCAGCAGCTTCGGGGGGGCGGGCGACTACGAGCAGTACTTC.

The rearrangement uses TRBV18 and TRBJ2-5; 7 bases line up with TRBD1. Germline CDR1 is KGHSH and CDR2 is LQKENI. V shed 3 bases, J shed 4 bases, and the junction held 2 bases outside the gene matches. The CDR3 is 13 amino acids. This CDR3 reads CASSPNRGETQYF. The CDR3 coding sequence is TGTGCCAGCTCACCTAACAGGGGAGAGACCCAGTACTTC.

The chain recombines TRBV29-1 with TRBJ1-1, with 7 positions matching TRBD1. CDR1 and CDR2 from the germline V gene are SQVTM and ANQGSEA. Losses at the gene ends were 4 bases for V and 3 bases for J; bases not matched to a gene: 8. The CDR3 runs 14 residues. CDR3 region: CSVAPNRGDTEAFF. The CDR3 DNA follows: TGCAGCGTTGCCCCAAACAGGGGAGACACTGAAGCTTTCTTT. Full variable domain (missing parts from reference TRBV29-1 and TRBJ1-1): SAVISQKPSRDICQRGTSLTIQCQVDSQVTMMFWYRQQPGQSLTLIATANQGSEATYESGFVIDKFPISRPNLTFSTLTVSNMSPEDSSIYLCSVAPNRGDTEAFFGQGTRLTVV.

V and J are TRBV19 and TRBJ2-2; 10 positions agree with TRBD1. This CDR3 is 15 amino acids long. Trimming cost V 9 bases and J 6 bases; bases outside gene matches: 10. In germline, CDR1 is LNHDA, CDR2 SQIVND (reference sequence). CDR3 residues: CASIDRGRVAGELFF. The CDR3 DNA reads TGTGCCAGCATTGACAGGGGGCGAGTGGCCGGGGAGCTGTTTTTT.

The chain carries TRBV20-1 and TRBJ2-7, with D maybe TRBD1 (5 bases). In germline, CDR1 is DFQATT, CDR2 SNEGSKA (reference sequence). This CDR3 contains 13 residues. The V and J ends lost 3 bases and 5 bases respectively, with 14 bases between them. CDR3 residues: CSASGQGKNEQYF. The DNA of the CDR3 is TGCAGTGCTAGTGGCCAGGGTAAGAACGAGCAGTACTTC.